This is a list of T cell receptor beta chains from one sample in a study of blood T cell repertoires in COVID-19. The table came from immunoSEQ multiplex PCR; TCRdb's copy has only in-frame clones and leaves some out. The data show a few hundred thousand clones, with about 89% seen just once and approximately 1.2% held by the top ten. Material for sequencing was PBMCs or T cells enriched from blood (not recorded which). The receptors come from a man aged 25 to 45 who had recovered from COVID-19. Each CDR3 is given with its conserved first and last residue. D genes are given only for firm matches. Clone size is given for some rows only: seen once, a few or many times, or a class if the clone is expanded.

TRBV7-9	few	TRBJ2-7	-	CASSSGPQEGYEQYF	TGTGCCAGCAGCTCGGGTCCACAAGAAGGTTACGAGCAGTACTTC
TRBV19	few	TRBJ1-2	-	CASSGQTIYGYTF	TGTGCCAGCTCCGGACAGACCATCTATGGCTACACCTTC
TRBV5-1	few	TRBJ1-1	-	CASADGVTEAFF	TGCGCCAGCGCCGACGGAGTCACTGAAGCTTTCTTT
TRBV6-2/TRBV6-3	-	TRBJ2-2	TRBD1	CASSYDRVLTGELFF	TGTGCCAGCAGTTACGACAGGGTACTCACCGGGGAGCTGTTTTTT
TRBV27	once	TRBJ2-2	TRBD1	CASSYRTGVAAGELFF	TGTGCCAGCAGTTACCGGACAGGGGTTGCTGCCGGGGAGCTGTTTTTT
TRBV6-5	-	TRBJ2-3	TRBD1	CASSPGTGSHTQYF	TGTGCCAGCAGTCCGGGGACAGGGTCGCATACGCAGTATTTT
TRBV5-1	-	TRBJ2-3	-	CASRRTFPDTQYF	TGCGCCAGCAGACGGACTTTTCCAGATACGCAGTATTTT
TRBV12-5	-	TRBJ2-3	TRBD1	CASGSSSSGGRTDTQYF	TGTGCTAGTGGTTCCTCCTCCTCAGGGGGTAGGACAGATACGCAGTATTTT
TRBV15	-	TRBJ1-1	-	CATSRDGGRVNTEAFF	TGTGCCACCAGCAGAGACGGCGGCAGGGTGAACACTGAAGCTTTCTTT
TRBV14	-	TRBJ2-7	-	CASSQGGPYEQYF	TGTGCCAGCAGCCAAGGGGGCCCCTACGAGCAGTACTTC
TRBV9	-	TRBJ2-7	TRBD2	CASSVGTGGEQYF	TGTGCCAGCAGCGTAGGAACGGGGGGCGAGCAGTACTTC
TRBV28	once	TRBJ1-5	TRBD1	CASSSQGTQHF	TGTGCCAGCTCTTCACAGGGGACCCAGCATTTT
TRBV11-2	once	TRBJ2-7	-	CASRLAGLYEQYF	TGTGCCAGCAGGCTCGCAGGGCTCTACGAGCAGTACTTC
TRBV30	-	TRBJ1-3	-	CAWSADRTFSGNTIYF	TGTGCCTGGAGCGCCGACAGAACTTTCTCTGGAAACACCATATATTTT
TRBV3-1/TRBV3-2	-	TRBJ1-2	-	CASSQDLGGLWGYTF	TGTGCCAGCAGCCAAGATCTCGGGGGACTATGGGGCTACACCTTC
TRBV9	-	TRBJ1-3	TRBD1	CASSAGQGGNTIYF	TGTGCCAGCAGCGCCGGACAGGGAGGAAACACCATATATTTT
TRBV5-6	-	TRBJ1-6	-	CASSLGHISYSPLHF	TGTGCCAGCAGCTTGGGACATATCTCCTATTCACCCCTCCACTTT
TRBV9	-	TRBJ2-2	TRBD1	CASSEGQRTGELFF	TGTGCCAGCAGCGAGGGACAGCGCACCGGGGAGCTGTTTTTT
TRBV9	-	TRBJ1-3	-	CASSVGGYSGNTIYF	TGTGCCAGCAGCGTGGGGGGGTACTCTGGAAACACCATATATTTT
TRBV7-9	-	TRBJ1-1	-	CASSRVHTEAFF	TGTGCCAGCAGCCGAGTGCACACTGAAGCTTTCTTT
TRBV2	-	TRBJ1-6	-	CASAQDSYNSPLHF	TGTGCCAGCGCACAGGACTCCTATAATTCACCCCTCCACTTT
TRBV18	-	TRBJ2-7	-	CASSPTGSSYEQYF	TGTGCCAGCTCACCGACGGGGAGCTCCTACGAGCAGTACTTC
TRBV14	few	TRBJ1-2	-	CASSQDPGRLTF	TGTGCCAGCAGCCAAGATCCAGGGCGTTTAACCTTC
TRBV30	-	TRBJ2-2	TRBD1	CAWRAGTATGELFF	TGTGCCTGGAGGGCCGGGACAGCCACCGGGGAGCTGTTTTTT
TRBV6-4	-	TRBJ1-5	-	CASSVGENQPQHF	TGTGCCAGCAGTGTAGGGGAAAATCAGCCCCAGCATTTT
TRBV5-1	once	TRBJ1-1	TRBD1	CASSPRQGMNTEAFF	TGCGCCAGCAGCCCCAGACAGGGGATGAACACTGAAGCTTTCTTT
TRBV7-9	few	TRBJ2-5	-	CASSSSTGRQTQYF	TGTGCCAGCAGCTCATCGACAGGGAGGCAGACCCAGTACTTC
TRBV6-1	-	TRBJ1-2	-	CASTKTVAPYGYTF	TGTGCCAGCACCAAGACAGTGGCCCCCTATGGCTACACCTTC
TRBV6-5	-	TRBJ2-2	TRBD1	CASSFDRANGELFF	TGTGCCAGCAGCTTCGACAGGGCCAACGGGGAGCTGTTTTTT
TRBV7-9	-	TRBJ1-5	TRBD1	CASSSLDRGNQPQHF	TGTGCCAGCAGCTCGCTGGACAGGGGCAATCAGCCCCAGCATTTT
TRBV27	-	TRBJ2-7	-	CASSLVAGPNSYEQYF	TGTGCCAGCAGTTTAGTGGCGGGACCTAATTCCTACGAGCAGTACTTC
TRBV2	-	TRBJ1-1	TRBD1	CASMQGGAEAFF	TGTGCCAGCATGCAGGGGGGTGCTGAAGCTTTCTTT
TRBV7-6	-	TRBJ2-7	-	CASSRGPEFTYEQYF	TGTGCCAGCAGCCGAGGGCCAGAGTTTACCTACGAGCAGTACTTC
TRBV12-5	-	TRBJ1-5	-	CASGLVGGINQPQHF	TGTGCTAGTGGTTTGGTTGGGGGGATCAATCAGCCCCAGCATTTT
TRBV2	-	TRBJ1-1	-	CASSPAGGWNTEAFF	TGTGCCAGCTCTCCCGCGGGGGGATGGAACACTGAAGCTTTCTTT
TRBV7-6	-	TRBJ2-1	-	CASSPNGQNFHWIF	TGTGCCAGCAGCCCTAACGGACAGAACTTTCACTGGATCTTC
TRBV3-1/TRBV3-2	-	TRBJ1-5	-	CASSLRDLGGLKPQHF	TGTGCCAGCAGCCTACGCGATTTGGGGGGACTCAAGCCCCAGCATTTT
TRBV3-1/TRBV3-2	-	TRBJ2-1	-	CASSQNLGPTGNEQFF	TGTGCCAGCAGCCAGAACCTCGGACCCACGGGGAATGAGCAGTTCTTC
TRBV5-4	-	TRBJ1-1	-	CASSPGEGGWTEAFF	TGTGCCAGCAGCCCTGGGGAGGGGGGCTGGACTGAAGCTTTCTTT
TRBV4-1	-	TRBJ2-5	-	CASSQDRGRGAQETQYF	TGCGCCAGCAGCCAAGACCGCGGCCGGGGGGCACAAGAGACCCAGTACTTC
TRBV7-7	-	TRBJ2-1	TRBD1	CASSLSSGGTYNEQFF	TGTGCTAGCAGCTTATCCTCAGGGGGCACCTACAATGAGCAGTTCTTC
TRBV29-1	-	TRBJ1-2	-	CSVEREDGKANYGYTF	TGCAGCGTTGAGCGGGAAGATGGGAAGGCTAACTATGGCTACACCTTC
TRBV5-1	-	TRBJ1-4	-	CASSGHQGEKLFF	TGCGCCAGCAGCGGACACCAAGGGGAAAAACTGTTTTTT
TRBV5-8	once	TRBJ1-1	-	CASSLGVMNTEAFF	TGTGCCAGCAGCTTAGGGGTCATGAACACTGAAGCTTTCTTT
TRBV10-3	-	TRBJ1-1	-	CAISEGPRVTEAFF	TGTGCCATCAGTGAGGGCCCCCGGGTCACTGAAGCTTTCTTT
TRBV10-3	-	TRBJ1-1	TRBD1	CAISDGTGGTNTEAFF	TGTGCCATCAGCGACGGGACAGGGGGGACGAACACTGAAGCTTTCTTT
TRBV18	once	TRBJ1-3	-	CASSPSAGAAGNTIYF	TGTGCCAGCTCACCATCTGCTGGGGCCGCTGGAAACACCATATATTTT
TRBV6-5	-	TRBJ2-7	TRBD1	CASTRDRGREQYF	TGTGCCTCCACCCGGGACAGGGGGCGCGAGCAGTACTTC
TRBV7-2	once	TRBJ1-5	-	CASKTGDQPQHF	TGTGCCAGCAAGACCGGAGATCAGCCCCAGCATTTT
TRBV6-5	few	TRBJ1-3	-	CASSYESSGNTIYF	TGTGCCAGCAGTTACGAGTCTTCTGGAAACACCATATATTTT
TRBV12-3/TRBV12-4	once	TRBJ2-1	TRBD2	CASSQRGGGEQFF	TGTGCCAGCAGCCAGCGGGGTGGGGGTGAGCAGTTCTTC